This T cell receptor beta chain was sequenced for a study of blood T cell repertoires in COVID-19. Study-wide background: PBMCs, B-cell-depleted T cells, or T cells provided the cDNA or gDNA that made up the material.

TCRdb's copy holds only in-frame clones and misses some; the assay was immunoSEQ multiplex PCR. The table lists roughly 170,000 clones, approximately 85% of them singletons. The CDR3 contains 18 residues. Germline V gene sequence: CDR1 SGHRS, CDR2 YFSETQ. V gave up 0 bases and J gave up 0 bases, with 19 bases separating them. The chain has TRBV5-1 and TRBJ2-7, with D tentatively TRBD1 (5 bases). The sequencing sample was made of peripheral blood. The clonotype was recovered from a man aged 55 to 69 who had recovered from COVID-19. In DNA, the CDR3 is TGCGCCAGCAGCTTGGGAAGGGGTGTACTACCGAGCTCCTACGAGCAGTACTTC. This encodes CASSLGRGVLPSSYEQYF.